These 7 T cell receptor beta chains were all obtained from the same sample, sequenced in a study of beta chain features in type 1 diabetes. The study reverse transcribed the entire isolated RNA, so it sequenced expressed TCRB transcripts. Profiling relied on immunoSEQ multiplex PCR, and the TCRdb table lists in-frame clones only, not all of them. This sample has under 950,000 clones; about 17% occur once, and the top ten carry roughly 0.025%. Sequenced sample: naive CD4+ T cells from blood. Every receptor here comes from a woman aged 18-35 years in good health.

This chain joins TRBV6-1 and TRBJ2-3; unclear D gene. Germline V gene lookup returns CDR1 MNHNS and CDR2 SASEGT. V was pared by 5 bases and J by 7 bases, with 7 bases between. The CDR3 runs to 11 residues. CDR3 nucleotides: TGTGCCAGCAGTTCCCGGCATACGCAGTATTTT. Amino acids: CASSSRHTQYF.

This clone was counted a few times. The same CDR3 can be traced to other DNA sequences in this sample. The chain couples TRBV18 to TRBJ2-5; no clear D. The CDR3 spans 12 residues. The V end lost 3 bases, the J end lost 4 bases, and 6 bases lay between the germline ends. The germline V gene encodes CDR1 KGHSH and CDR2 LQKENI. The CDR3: CASSPLGETQYF. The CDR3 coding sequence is TGTGCCAGCTCACCCCTAGGAGAGACCCAGTACTTC.

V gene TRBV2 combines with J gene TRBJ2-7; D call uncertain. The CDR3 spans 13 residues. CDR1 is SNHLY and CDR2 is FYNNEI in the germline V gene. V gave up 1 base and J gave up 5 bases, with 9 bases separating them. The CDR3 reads CASSEGNGDEQYF. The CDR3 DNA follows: TGTGCCAGCAGTGAAGGGAATGGGGACGAGCAGTACTTC.

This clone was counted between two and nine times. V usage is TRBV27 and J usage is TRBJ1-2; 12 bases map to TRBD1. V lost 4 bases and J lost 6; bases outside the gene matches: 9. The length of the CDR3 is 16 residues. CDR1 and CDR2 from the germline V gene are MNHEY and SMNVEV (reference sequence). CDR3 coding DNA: TGTGCCAGCAGTTCTGGGACAGGGGGCGCATCACATGGCTACACCTTC. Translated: CASSSGTGGASHGYTF.

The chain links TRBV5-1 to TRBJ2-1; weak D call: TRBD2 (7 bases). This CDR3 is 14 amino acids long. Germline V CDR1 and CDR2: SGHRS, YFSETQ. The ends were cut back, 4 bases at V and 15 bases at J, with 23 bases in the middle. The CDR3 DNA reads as TGCGCCAGCAGCCCCCGCGGGGGCAGGGGAATCTGGTTCTTC. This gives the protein CASSPRGGRGIWFF. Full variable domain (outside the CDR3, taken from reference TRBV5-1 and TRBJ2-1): KAGVTQTPRYLIKTRGQQVTLSCSPISGHRSVSWYQQTPGQGLQFLFEYFSETQRNKGNFPGRFSGRQFSNSRSEMNVSTLELGDSALYLCASSPRGGRGIWFFGPGTRLTVL.

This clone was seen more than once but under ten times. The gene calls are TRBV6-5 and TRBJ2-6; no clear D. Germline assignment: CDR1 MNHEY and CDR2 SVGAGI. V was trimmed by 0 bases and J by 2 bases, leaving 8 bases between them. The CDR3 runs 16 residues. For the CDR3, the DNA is TGTGCCAGCAGTTACTCGATGGATCCTGGGGCCAACGTCCTGACTTTC. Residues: CASSYSMDPGANVLTF.

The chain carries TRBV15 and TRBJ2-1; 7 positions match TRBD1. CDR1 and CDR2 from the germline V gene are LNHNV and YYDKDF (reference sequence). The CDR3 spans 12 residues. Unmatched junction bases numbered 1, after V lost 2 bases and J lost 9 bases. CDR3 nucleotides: TGTGCCACCAGCAGAACAGGGGTTGAGCAGTTCTTC. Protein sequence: CATSRTGVEQFF. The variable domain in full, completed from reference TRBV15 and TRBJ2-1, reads DAMVIQNPRYQVTQFGKPVTLSCSQTLNHNVMYWYQQKSSQAPKLLFHYYDKDFNNEADTPDNFQSRRPNTSFCFLDIRSPGLGDTAMYLCATSRTGVEQFFGPGTRLTVL.